This record looks at one T cell receptor beta chain sequence and its context. This sample is part of a study of blood T cell repertoires in COVID-19. About the research overall: Collection of acute and convalescent COVID-19 samples took place in the United States, Italy and Spain.

In the study's own analysis: Amplification of reference gene primers provided the estimated nucleated cell counts. Assay: immunoSEQ multiplex PCR; the TCRdb copy retains only in-frame clones and omits some. D and trimming were read from the DNA, whereas the V and J calls and clone size are those reported in that table. The data hold more than 45,000 clones, with 85% to 90% observed a single time. The CDR3 loop spans 14 amino acids. Trimming removed 5 bases from V and 0 bases from J, with 8 bases in between. Germline lookup yields CDR1 MNHEY and CDR2 SVGEGT. The V and J genes are TRBV6-2 or TRBV6-3 and TRBJ2-1; D possibly corresponds to TRBD2 (6 bases). The source material was peripheral blood. This clonotype originated in a human donor in a cohort sampled during active COVID-19. The CDR3 reads CASSRGSSYNEQFF. CDR3 DNA sequence: TGTGCCAGCAGTCGGGGGAGCTCCTACAATGAGCAGTTCTTC.